This T cell receptor (beta chain) was identified in a study of T cell responses to AZD1222 COVID-19 vaccine. Study-level background: Second-dose schedules of about 4 or about 12 weeks were combined.

Whole-study findings and limits: Clonal diversity was possibly underestimated, and the donors were mostly white British, with more females. Per reports, nearly half of all spike-specific TCRs target regions that are unmutated in variants. Compared with day 0, the breadth and depth of the Spike-specific TCR repertoire rose significantly after two doses of AZD1222.

Clones were read by immunoSEQ multiplex PCR, and TCRdb kept only the in-frame ones, dropping some. The profile shows roughly 130,000 clones, 92% of them singletons. The CDR3 runs 15 residues. The germline V gene encodes CDR1 KGHSH and CDR2 LQKENI. The V end lost 6 bases, the J end lost 12 bases, and 21 bases lay between the germline ends. Worth noting for this clone: Antigen: not known.

The chain links TRBV18 to TRBJ1-6; TRBD1 might be the D (6 bases). The source of this sequence is an adult in good health. Sequenced material: peripheral blood, taken on day 0 of AZD1222 vaccination. The CDR3 spells CASSSTGNWGEPLHF. The DNA of the CDR3 is TGTGCCAGCTCGTCCACAGGGAACTGGGGAGAACCCCTCCACTTT.